This is a list of T cell receptor beta chains from one sample in a study of neoadjuvant anti-PD-1 for oral cavity cancer. The data were produced by immunoSEQ multiplex PCR, yet TCRdb's version contains in-frame clones alone and is incomplete. The sample records tens of thousands of clones, 65% to 85% being singletons. The sample in question was PBMCs, obtained before nivolumab (anti-PD-1) treatment. Receptor source: a person aged 40-85 years with oral cavity squamous cell carcinoma. The CDR3 runs from the conserved cysteine through the conserved F or W. The D gene is left open where the match is weak. Clone size is given for some rows only: seen once, a few or many times, or a class if the clone is expanded.

v_gene,abundance,d_gene,j_gene,CDR3nt,CDR3aa
TRBV18,few,.,TRBJ2-2,TGTGCCAGCTCACCAGAAACGCACGGGGAGCTGTTTTTT,CASSPETHGELFF
TRBV12-5,.,.,TRBJ1-5,TGTGCTAGTGGCACTACCCGACAGGTCAGGTGGGGCAATCAGCCCCAGCATTTT,CASGTTRQVRWGNQPQHF
TRBV1,.,.,TRBJ2-5,TGCACCAGCAGCCAAGATCTGAGTAGCGGGAGTTCTGAGACCCAGTACTTC,CTSSQDLSSGSSETQYF
TRBV6-1,.,TRBD1,TRBJ1-1,TGTGCCAGCAGTCTCCGGGACAGGGGGCTCGTTGAAGCTTTCTTT,CASSLRDRGLVEAFF
TRBV5-1,.,.,TRBJ2-6,TGCGCCAGCAGCGAAGGGATGACTGGGGCCAACGTCCTGACTTTC,CASSEGMTGANVLTF
TRBV28,.,.,TRBJ1-2,TGTGCCAGCAGTTTTACAGAGTCCATGGGCTACACCTTC,CASSFTESMGYTF
TRBV5-1,.,TRBD1,TRBJ2-5,TGCGCCAGCAGCTCATCGGGACAGAGACAAGAGACCCAGTACTTC,CASSSSGQRQETQYF
TRBV5-4,.,TRBD1,TRBJ2-3,TGTGCCAGCAGCCCCGGGACAGGTGACTTTAGCACAGATACGCAGTATTTT,CASSPGTGDFSTDTQYF
TRBV5-1,.,TRBD1,TRBJ1-2,TGCGCCAGCAGTAGTATTGAGGGGGCTTTCGATGGCTACACCTTC,CASSSIEGAFDGYTF
TRBV7-3,.,.,TRBJ2-7,TGTGCCAGCAGCCAATACGACAGTAACGAGCAGTACTTC,CASSQYDSNEQYF
TRBV28,.,.,TRBJ1-5,TGTGCCAGCAGTCGGACACAGCCCCAGCATTTT,CASSRTQPQHF
TRBV7-8,.,.,TRBJ1-4,TGTGCCAGCAGCCGAGATGAAAAACTGTTTTTT,CASSRDEKLFF
TRBV4-1,.,TRBD1,TRBJ1-1,TGCGCCAGCAGCCGTTTAGGACAGGGGATTACGAACACTGAAGCTTTCTTT,CASSRLGQGITNTEAFF
TRBV11-2,few,.,TRBJ1-3,TGTGCCAGCAGCCCAGGGACAAATTCTGGAAACACCATATATTTT,CASSPGTNSGNTIYF
TRBV12-2,.,.,TRBJ1-1,TGTGCAAGTCGCTTTAGTAAGGGCATGAACACTGAAGCTTTCTTT,CASRFSKGMNTEAFF
TRBV9,.,.,TRBJ2-3,TGTGCCAGCAGCGCAGGGTTTCCCACAGATACGCAGTATTTT,CASSAGFPTDTQYF
TRBV7-3,.,.,TRBJ2-2,TGTGCCAGCAGCTTGACGGGATGGAACACCGGGGAGCTGTTTTTT,CASSLTGWNTGELFF
TRBV2,.,.,TRBJ2-5,TGTGCCAGCAGCCTCGGGGAGACCCAGTACTTC,CASSLGETQYF
TRBV10-3,.,TRBD1,TRBJ1-2,TGTGCCATCAGTGAGTCGGGACAGCGAAACTATGGCTACACCTTC,CAISESGQRNYGYTF
TRBV6-1,.,TRBD1,TRBJ1-5,TGTGCCAGCAGTGAAGCAGGGTGGGGACAGGGGCATCAGCCCCAGCATTTT,CASSEAGWGQGHQPQHF
TRBV29-1,.,.,TRBJ1-1,TGCAGCGTTGAAATTGGGGGGGCTGAAGCTTTCTTT,CSVEIGGAEAFF
TRBV7-9,.,TRBD2,TRBJ2-2,TGTGCCAGCAGCTTAACTAGCGGGAGTCCCGGGGAGCTGTTTTTT,CASSLTSGSPGELFF
TRBV19,many,.,TRBJ2-7,TGTGCCAGTAGTGAGGCGAGTAGACCGTCTTCCTTGCACTTC,CASSEASRPSSLHF
TRBV6-1,once,TRBD1,TRBJ2-7,TGTGCCAGCACTTTCGGGACAGGGGTAGTCGAGCAGTACTTC,CASTFGTGVVEQYF
TRBV29-1,once,.,TRBJ2-6,TGCAGCGTTTTCCGGGATGTGAACTCTGGGGCCAACGTCCTGACTTTC,CSVFRDVNSGANVLTF
TRBV12-5,.,.,TRBJ2-1,TGTGCTAGTGGTTCGGCAGAATTCAATGAGCAGTTCTTC,CASGSAEFNEQFF
TRBV5-6,few,.,TRBJ1-1,TGTGCCAGCAGTGGCGGTGGTTTGGGTGAAGCTTTCTTT,CASSGGGLGEAFF
TRBV2,.,TRBD1,TRBJ2-1,TGTGCCAGCAGGGACAGGGGAGTACTCTACAATGAGCAGTTCTTC,CASRDRGVLYNEQFF
TRBV5-5,.,.,TRBJ1-5,TGTGCCAGCAGCTTGGAGCCATACGGGAGTCAGCCCCAGCATTTT,CASSLEPYGSQPQHF
TRBV6-1,.,.,TRBJ1-5,TGTGCCAGCAGTCAAGGGGGGAGCAATCAGCCCCAGCATTTT,CASSQGGSNQPQHF
TRBV11-2,.,.,TRBJ2-6,TGTGCCAGCAGCCAGATACAGGGAGCCTCTGGGGCCAACGTCCTGACTTTC,CASSQIQGASGANVLTF
TRBV9,.,.,TRBJ1-4,TGTGCCAGCAGCGTGGGGGTCAGCACTAATGAAAAACTGTTTTTT,CASSVGVSTNEKLFF
TRBV7-9,few,.,TRBJ1-2,TGTGCCAGCAGCACCAGGGGAGGGTCTGGCTACACCTTC,CASSTRGGSGYTF
TRBV7-9,once,.,TRBJ2-7,TGTGCCAGCAGCTTAGTAGATTACGAGCAGTACTTC,CASSLVDYEQYF
TRBV14,few,TRBD2,TRBJ2-1,TGTGCCAGCAGCCAAGCAGCGGGGGGAAACAATGAGCAGTTCTTC,CASSQAAGGNNEQFF
TRBV7-9,.,.,TRBJ1-2,TGTGCCAGCAGCTTCGGGACGGTCGTTTACTATGGCTACACCTTC,CASSFGTVVYYGYTF
TRBV19,.,.,TRBJ2-5,TGTGCCAGTAGTCACCACAGGGAAGATGTATACCAGTACTTC,CASSHHREDVYQYF
TRBV7-2,.,TRBD2,TRBJ2-3,TGTGCCAGGAGCGGGGGGGGAGATACGCAGTATTTT,CARSGGGDTQYF
TRBV11-3,.,.,TRBJ2-5,TGTGCCAGCAGCTTAGCGGCGGCACAAGAGACCCAGTACTTC,CASSLAAAQETQYF
TRBV29-1,.,TRBD1,TRBJ1-5,TGCAGCGTCGTAGACAGGGGGATCAATCAGCCCCAGCATTTT,CSVVDRGINQPQHF
TRBV9,few,.,TRBJ1-5,TGTGCCAGCAGCGTAGCCAGGCAGTACCTCAATCAGCCCCAGCATTTT,CASSVARQYLNQPQHF
TRBV30,.,TRBD2,TRBJ2-7,TGTGCCTGGAGGACTAGCGGGAGAAGAGAAGAGCAGTACTTC,CAWRTSGRREEQYF
TRBV5-1,few,TRBD1,TRBJ1-1,TGCGCCAGCAGCTTGGAGACAGGGGGGTGGACTGAAGCTTTCTTT,CASSLETGGWTEAFF
TRBV18,.,TRBD1,TRBJ1-2,TGTGCCAGCTCAGAGGACAGGACAAACTATGGCTACACCTTC,CASSEDRTNYGYTF